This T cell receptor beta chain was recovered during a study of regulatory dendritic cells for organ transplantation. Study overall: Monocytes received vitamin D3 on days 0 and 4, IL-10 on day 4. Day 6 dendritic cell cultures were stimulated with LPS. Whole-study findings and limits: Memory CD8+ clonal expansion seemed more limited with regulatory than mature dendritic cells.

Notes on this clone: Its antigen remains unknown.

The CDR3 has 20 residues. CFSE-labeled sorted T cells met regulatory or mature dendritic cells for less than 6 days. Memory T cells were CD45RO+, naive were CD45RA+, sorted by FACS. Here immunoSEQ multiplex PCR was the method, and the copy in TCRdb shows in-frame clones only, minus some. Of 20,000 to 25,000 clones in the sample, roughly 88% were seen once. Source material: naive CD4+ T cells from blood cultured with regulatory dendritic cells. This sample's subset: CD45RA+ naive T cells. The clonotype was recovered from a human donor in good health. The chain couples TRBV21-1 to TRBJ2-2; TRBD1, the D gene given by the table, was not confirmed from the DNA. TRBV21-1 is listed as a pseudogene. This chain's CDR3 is CASSKAAWTGTYPNTGELFF. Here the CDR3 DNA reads TGTGCCAGCAGCAAAGCGGCCTGGACAGGGACTTATCCGAACACCGGGGAGCTGTTTTTT.